Each of the 4 T cell receptor beta chains below was sequenced from the same sample in a study of shared clonotypes between healthy human individuals. Naive CD8 cells lacked CD45RO and underwent positive selection for CCR7, leaving out terminally differentiated effector memory CD45RA+ cells. Assay used: immunoSEQ multiplex PCR; TCRdb lists only in-frame clones, some missing. Altogether just over 2,000,000 clones are present, roughly 95% being singletons, with the ten largest covering about 1.1%. Sequencing used naive CD8+ T cells sorted from blood. Every receptor here comes from a man between 18 and 35 years old in good health.

The J gene is TRBJ2-5, the V gene TRBV7-9, with D perhaps being TRBD1 or TRBD2 (5 bases each). The germline CDR1 and CDR2 sequences are SEHNR and FQNEAQ (reference sequence). This CDR3 contains 12 residues. V was cut by 4 bases and J by 9 bases, with 12 bases left in between. The CDR3 region has the DNA TGTGCCAGCAGCTCAGGGTTGGAGGCCCAGTACTTC. Amino acids: CASSSGLEAQYF. Complete variable domain (other parts from reference TRBV7-9 and TRBJ2-5): DTGVSQNPRHKITKRGQNVTFRCDPISEHNRLYWYRQTLGQGPEFLTYFQNEAQLEKSRLLSDRFSAERPKGSFSTLEIQRTEQGDSAMYLCASSSGLEAQYFGPGTRLLVL.

V and J are TRBV5-4 and TRBJ1-1, with 9 bases lining up with TRBD1. CDR1 and CDR2 from the germline V gene are SGHNT and YYREEE (reference sequence). The CDR3 consists of 15 residues. V shed 0 bases, J shed 3 bases, and the junction held 3 bases outside the gene matches. The CDR3 sequence is CASSLEWDRDTEAFF. CDR3 DNA sequence: TGTGCCAGCAGCTTGGAATGGGACAGGGACACTGAAGCTTTCTTT.

The J gene is TRBJ2-3, the V gene TRBV27, with TRBD2 matching 12 bases. Germline V gives CDR1 MNHEY, CDR2 SMNVEV (reference sequence). The CDR3 covers 17 residues. Trimming at V came to 3 bases and at J to 6 bases, leaving 10 bases not matched to a gene. The CDR3 DNA follows: TGTGCCAGCAGTTTTGCGCTAGCGGGAGGGCCATGGGATACGCAGTATTTT. It translates to CASSFALAGGPWDTQYF.

The chain combines TRBV5-4 with TRBJ2-7; D ambiguous. The V end was cut by 0 bases, the J end by 3 bases, with 10 bases between. Germline lookup yields CDR1 SGHNT and CDR2 YYREEE (reference sequence). This CDR3 comprises 14 residues. The CDR3 loop is CASSLEGAIYEQYF. CDR3 sequence (DNA): TGTGCCAGCAGCTTGGAAGGCGCGATCTACGAGCAGTACTTC. Looking up the rest from reference TRBV5-4 and TRBJ2-7 gives the full variable domain: ETGVTQSPTHLIKTRGQQVTLRCSSQSGHNTVSWYQQALGQGPQFIFQYYREEENGRGNFPPRFSGLQFPNYSSELNVNALELDDSALYLCASSLEGAIYEQYFGPGTRLTVT.